Reported below is one T cell receptor beta chain. Its antigen has not been determined. No quality values exist for individual bases; no much larger clone is one base distant. The CDR3 spans 14 residues, from the cysteine through the phenylalanine. The CDR3 DNA has 42 bases and is translated from base 1. V loses 2 bases, J loses 4 bases, and the germline ends lie 9 bases apart. In the germline V gene (reference sequence), CDR1 corresponds to MNHEY and CDR2 to SMNVEV. The data stem from a study of blood T cell repertoires in COVID-19 (dated by TCRdb to 2018 to 2020). At the level of the whole study: Collaborator samples came from the United States, Italy and Spain and covered acute and convalescent phases of COVID-19. The material from the prospective study consisted of cDNA or gDNA derived from T cells, B-cell-depleted T cells, or PBMCs. Subjects who had been exposed to COVID-19, were actively infected with it, or had recovered from it provided the deeply sampled blood TCRbeta repertoires that made up the dataset. A freely available public database, intended as a resource for researchers studying the immune response to SARS-CoV-2, is where the repertoires were released. The samples were drawn from two sources: the first 160 participants of the ongoing ImmuneRACE study, and fewer than 1,500 subjects contributed by 6 global collaborators. Nearly every sample came with metadata listing a de-identified subject ID, COVID-19 status, age in years and sex. Where available, HLA class I and class II types were taken from metadata supplied by the sample provider and were not determined by assay-based typing. Here is what the overall study found, with its caveats: The quantity of clinical and demographic metadata differed by source and by participant and was supplied without curation.

In the prospective study, participants were roughly 18 to 90 years old, resided in about two dozen geographic areas of the United States, and were enrolled through a virtual design. To assign participants to cohorts, the prospective study relied on clinical history that participants themselves reported in a screening survey and a study questionnaire. A participant counted as exposed if, within 2 weeks of entering the study, that participant had been in contact with someone who had a PCR-confirmed or clinician-diagnosed COVID-19 case. Mobile phlebotomists in the prospective study collected whole blood, serum and a nasopharyngeal or oropharyngeal swab from every participant. Over a roughly 2-month period, participants in the prospective study had the option of providing additional blood draws and questionnaires. Prospective study blood samples were shipped either frozen or at room temperature before DNA extraction.

TCRbeta CDR3 regions were amplified from genomic DNA by means of the immunoSEQ Assay, a bias-controlled multiplex PCR. Processing in the source paper ran as follows. The number of nucleated cells in each sample was estimated by amplification of reference gene primers within the assay. To quantify the absolute abundance of each unique TCRbeta CDR3 rearrangement, sequence reads were collapsed and filtered. For each sample, productive Simpson clonality was calculated as the square root of Simpson's diversity index across productive rearrangements. As stored in TCRdb, this immuneACCESS dataset retains in-frame rearrangements with V and J assigned. A fraction of the clones does not appear; measured against another copy, unresolved V genes explain less than half of the discrepancy, and the remainder lacks a known reason. V, J and clone size are taken as reported in that table, and D and trimming were inferred from the DNA itself. This sample lists some 300,000 clones; 90% to 95% were detected once. The top ten clones comprise 3% to 5% of the sample.

The sample was PBMCs or T cells enriched from blood (not recorded which). Recombination joined TRBV27 with TRBJ1-3, with a weak D call of TRBD1 (5 bases match). The source is a woman in her twenties or thirties who had been exposed to COVID-19. The nucleotide sequence is given as TGTGCCAGCAGTTTAGCGAGACAGGGAAACACCATATATTTT. This gives the protein CASSLARQGNTIYF.